This T cell receptor beta chain is from a study of Graves' ophthalmopathy and Graves' hyperthyroidism. Per the germline V gene, CDR1 is SEHNR and CDR2 is FQNEAQ (reference sequence). This CDR3 spans 12 amino acids. Between the trimmed V and J ends, which lost 9 bases and 7 bases, there was a span of 16 bases. Amplified material comprised TCR beta CDR3 regions derived from RNA transcripts. Amplification began with first-round RT-PCR using HTBI primers, then second-round multiplex PCR was performed. Using its own MiXCR run on the multiplex PCR reads, TCRdb lists one record per CDR3 protein. Here the sample spans 560,000 or so distinct CDR3 sequences, under 45% being singletons.

The specimen was peripheral blood or thyroid tissue (not recorded which). The gene calls are TRBV7-9 and TRBJ2-7, with D hard to call. This receptor was taken from an adult man with Graves' hyperthyroidism. CDR3 in DNA: TGTGCCAGTAGCATCAGTGGGAATGAGCAGTACTTC. Its protein product is CASSISGNEQYF.